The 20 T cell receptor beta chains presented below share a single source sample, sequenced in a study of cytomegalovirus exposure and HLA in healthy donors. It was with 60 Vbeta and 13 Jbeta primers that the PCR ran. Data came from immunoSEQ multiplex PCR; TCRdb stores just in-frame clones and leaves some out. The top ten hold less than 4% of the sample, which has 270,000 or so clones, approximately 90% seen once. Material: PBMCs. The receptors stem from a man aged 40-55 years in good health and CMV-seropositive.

CDR3 in amino acids: CASSLTGLAGSDTQYF. In DNA form, the CDR3 reads TGCGCCAGCAGCCTGACGGGACTAGCGGGATCAGATACGCAGTATTTT. The gene calls are TRBV5-1 and TRBJ2-3, with 13 bases aligning to TRBD2. The CDR3 runs 16 residues. J lost 4 bases, V lost 4 bases, and 6 bases had no gene match. The germline V gene encodes CDR1 SGHRS and CDR2 YFSETQ.

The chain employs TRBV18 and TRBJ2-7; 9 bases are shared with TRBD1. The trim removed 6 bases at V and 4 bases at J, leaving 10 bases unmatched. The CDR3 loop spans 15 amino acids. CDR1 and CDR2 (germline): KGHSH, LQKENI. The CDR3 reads CASSPGTGRSYEQYF. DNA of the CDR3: TGTGCCAGCTCCCCTGGGACAGGGAGGAGTTACGAGCAGTACTTC.

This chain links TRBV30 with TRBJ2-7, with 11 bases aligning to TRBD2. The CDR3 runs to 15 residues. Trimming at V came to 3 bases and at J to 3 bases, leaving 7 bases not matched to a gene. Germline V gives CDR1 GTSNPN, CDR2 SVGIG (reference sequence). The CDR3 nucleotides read TGTGCCTGGAGCGAAACACTAGCGGGAGACTACGAGCAGTACTTC. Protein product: CAWSETLAGDYEQYF.

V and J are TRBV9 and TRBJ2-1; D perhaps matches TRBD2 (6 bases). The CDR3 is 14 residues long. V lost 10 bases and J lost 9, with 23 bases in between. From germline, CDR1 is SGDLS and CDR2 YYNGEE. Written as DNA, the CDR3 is TGTGCCCCCCCCAGGGTTACGGGAGACGGTGAGCAGTTCTTC. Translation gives CAPPRVTGDGEQFF.

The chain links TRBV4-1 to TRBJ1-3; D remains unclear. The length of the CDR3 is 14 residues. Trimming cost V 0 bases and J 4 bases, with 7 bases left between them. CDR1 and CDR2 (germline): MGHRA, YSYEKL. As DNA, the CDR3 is TGCGCCAGCAGCCAAGATGCGTACGGAAACACCATATATTTT. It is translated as CASSQDAYGNTIYF.

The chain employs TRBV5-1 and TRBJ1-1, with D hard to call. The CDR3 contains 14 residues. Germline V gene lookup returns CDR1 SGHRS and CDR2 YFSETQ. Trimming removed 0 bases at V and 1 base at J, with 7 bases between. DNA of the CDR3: TGCGCCAGCAGCTTGGCCGCGGGGAACACTGAAGCTTTCTTT. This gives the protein CASSLAAGNTEAFF.

Here the CDR3 DNA reads TGCAGCACGCGGACTAGCGGGATGGGTCCAGATACGCAGTATTTT. Its translation is CSTRTSGMGPDTQYF. The chain couples TRBV29-1 to TRBJ2-3, with TRBD2 matching 12 bases. The CDR3 consists of 15 residues. Losses at the gene ends were 8 bases for V and 4 bases for J; bases not matched to a gene: 10. Germline assignment: CDR1 SQVTM and CDR2 ANQGSEA.

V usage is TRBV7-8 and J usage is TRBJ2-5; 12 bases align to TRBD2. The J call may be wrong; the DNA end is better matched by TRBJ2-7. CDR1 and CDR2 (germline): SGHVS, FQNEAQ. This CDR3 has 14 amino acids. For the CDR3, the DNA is TGTGCCAGCACCAGGACTAGCGGGAACTACGAGCAGTACTTC. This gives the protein CASTRTSGNYEQYF.

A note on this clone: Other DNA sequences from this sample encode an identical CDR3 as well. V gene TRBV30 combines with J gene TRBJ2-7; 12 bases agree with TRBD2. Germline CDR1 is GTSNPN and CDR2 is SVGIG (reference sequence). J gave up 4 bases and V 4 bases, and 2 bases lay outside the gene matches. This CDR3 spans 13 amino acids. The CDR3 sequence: CAWMTSGSYEQYF. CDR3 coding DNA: TGTGCCTGGATGACTAGCGGGAGTTACGAGCAGTACTTC.

As DNA, the CDR3 is TGTGCCATCAGTGAGTCCCTCGGGACTAGTCAGTACTTC. Its translation: CAISESLGTSQYF. The chain joins TRBV10-3 to TRBJ2-5, with TRBD2 identical over 8 bases. V lost 0 bases, J lost 11 bases, and 5 bases stayed unmatched. There are 13 residues in the CDR3. Germline V gene data show CDR1 as ENHRY and CDR2 as SYGVKD.

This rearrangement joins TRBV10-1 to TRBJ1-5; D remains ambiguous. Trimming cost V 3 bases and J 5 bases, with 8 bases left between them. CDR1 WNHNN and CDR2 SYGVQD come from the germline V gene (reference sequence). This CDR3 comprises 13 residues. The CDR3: CASSDWGDQPQHF. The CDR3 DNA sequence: TGCGCCAGCAGTGATTGGGGAGATCAGCCCCAGCATTTT.

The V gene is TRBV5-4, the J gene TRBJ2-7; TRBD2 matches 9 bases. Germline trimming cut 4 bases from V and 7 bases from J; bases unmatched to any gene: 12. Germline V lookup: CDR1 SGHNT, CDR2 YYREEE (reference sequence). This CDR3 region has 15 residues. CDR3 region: CASSGEREAPREQYF. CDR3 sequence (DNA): TGTGCCAGCAGCGGGGAGCGGGAGGCCCCCAGGGAGCAGTACTTC. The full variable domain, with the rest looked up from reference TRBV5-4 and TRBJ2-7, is ETGVTQSPTHLIKTRGQQVTLRCSSQSGHNTVSWYQQALGQGPQFIFQYYREEENGRGNFPPRFSGLQFPNYSSELNVNALELDDSALYLCASSGEREAPREQYFGPGTRLTVT.

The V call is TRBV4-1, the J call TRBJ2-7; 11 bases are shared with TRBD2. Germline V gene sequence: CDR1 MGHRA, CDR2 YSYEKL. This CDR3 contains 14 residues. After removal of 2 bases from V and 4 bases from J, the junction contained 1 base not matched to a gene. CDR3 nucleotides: TGCGCCAGCAGCCAAACTAGCGGGAGATACGAGCAGTACTTC. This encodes CASSQTSGRYEQYF.

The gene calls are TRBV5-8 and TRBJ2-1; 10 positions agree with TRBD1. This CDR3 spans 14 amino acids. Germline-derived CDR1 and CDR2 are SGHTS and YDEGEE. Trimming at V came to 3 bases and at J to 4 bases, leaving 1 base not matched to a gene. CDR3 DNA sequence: TGTGCCAGCAGCTCGGGACAGGGGTACAATGAGCAGTTCTTC. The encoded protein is CASSSGQGYNEQFF.

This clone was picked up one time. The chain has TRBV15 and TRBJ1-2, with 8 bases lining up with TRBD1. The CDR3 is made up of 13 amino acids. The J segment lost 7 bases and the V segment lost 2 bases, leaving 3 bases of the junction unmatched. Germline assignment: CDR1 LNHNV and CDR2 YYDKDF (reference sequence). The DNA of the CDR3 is TGTGCCACCAGCAGAAGGACAGGGCGTGGCTACACCTTC. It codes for CATSRRTGRGYTF.

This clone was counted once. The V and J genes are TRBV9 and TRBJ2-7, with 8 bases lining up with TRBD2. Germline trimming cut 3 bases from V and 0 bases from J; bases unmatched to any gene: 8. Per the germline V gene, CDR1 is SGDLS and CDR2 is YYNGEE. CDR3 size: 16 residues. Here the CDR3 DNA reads TGTGCCAGCAGCGCCACTAGCGGATCGCCCTCCTACGAGCAGTACTTC. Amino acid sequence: CASSATSGSPSYEQYF. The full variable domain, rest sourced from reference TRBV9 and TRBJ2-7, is DSGVTQTPKHLITATGQRVTLRCSPRSGDLSVYWYQQSLDQGLQFLIQYYNGEERAKGNILERFSAQQFPDLHSELNLSSLELGDSALYFCASSATSGSPSYEQYFGPGTRLTVT.

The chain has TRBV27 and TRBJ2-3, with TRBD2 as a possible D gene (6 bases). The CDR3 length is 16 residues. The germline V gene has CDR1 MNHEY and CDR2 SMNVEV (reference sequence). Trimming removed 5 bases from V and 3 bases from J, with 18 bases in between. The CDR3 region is CASSPHSGQATDTQYF. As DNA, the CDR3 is TGTGCCAGCAGTCCCCATAGCGGACAAGCGACAGATACGCAGTATTTT.

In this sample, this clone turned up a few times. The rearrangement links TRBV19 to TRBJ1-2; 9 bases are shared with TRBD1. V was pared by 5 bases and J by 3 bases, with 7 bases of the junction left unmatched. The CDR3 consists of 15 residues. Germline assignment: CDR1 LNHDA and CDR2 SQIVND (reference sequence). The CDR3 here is CASSLGQGLDYGYTF. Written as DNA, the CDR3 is TGTGCCAGTAGTCTCGGACAGGGGCTTGACTATGGCTACACCTTC.

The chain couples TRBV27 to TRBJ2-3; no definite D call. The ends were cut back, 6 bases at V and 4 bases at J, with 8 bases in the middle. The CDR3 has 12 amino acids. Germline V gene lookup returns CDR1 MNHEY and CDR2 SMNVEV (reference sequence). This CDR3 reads CASSPRSDTQYF. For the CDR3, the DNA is TGTGCCAGCAGCCCCCGGTCAGATACGCAGTATTTT.

The CDR3 sequence is CATSLGQVRIGTEAFF. As DNA, the CDR3 is TGTGCCACCAGCCTCGGACAGGTACGCATCGGCACTGAAGCTTTCTTT. J is TRBJ1-1 and V is TRBV15; 7 bases agree with TRBD1. CDR3 length: 16 amino acids. Trimming at V came to 5 bases and at J to 4 bases, leaving 13 bases not matched to a gene. CDR1 and CDR2 (germline): LNHNV, YYDKDF (reference sequence).